The source of this T cell receptor beta chain is a study of blood T cell repertoires in COVID-19. This CDR3 comprises 13 residues. The ends were cut back, 3 bases at V and 4 bases at J, with 11 bases in the middle. Per germline, CDR1 SGHDT and CDR2 YYEEEE. Data came from immunoSEQ multiplex PCR; TCRdb stores just in-frame clones and leaves some out. The sample includes under 350,000 clones, approximately 90% seen only once; the top ten take roughly 4.5%. Material: PBMCs or T cells enriched from blood (not recorded which). The receptor's source is a man aged 25-40 years who had recovered from COVID-19. The chain is built from TRBV5-6 and TRBJ2-7; D remains ambiguous. The CDR3 nucleotides are TGTGCCAGCAGCTCAACCCCGGGTTACGAGCAGTACTTC. Protein: CASSSTPGYEQYF.